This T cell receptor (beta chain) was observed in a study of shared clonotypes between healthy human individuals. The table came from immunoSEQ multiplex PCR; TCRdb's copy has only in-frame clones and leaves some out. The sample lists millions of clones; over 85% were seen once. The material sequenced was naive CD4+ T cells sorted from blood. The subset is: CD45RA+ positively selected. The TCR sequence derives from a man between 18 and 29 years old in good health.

CDR3 bases: TGTGCCAGCAGTCCACAGGGGGCTGAAAACACCATATATTTT. This translates into CASSPQGAENTIYF. The rearrangement joins TRBV28 to TRBJ1-3; 9 bases line up with TRBD1. Losses at the gene ends were 5 bases for V and 6 bases for J; bases not matched to a gene: 5. The germline CDR1 and CDR2 sequences are MDHEN and SYDVKM. The CDR3 totals 14 residues. The full variable domain, completed using reference TRBV28 and TRBJ1-3, is DVKVTQSSRYLVKRTGEKVFLECVQDMDHENMFWYRQDPGLGLRLIYFSYDVKMKEKGDIPEGYSVSREKKERFSLILESASTNQTSMYLCASSPQGAENTIYFGEGSWLTVV.